This TCR beta chain comes out of a study of shared clonotypes between healthy human individuals. This CDR3 is 15 amino acids long. In germline, CDR1 is LGHNA, CDR2 YNFKEQ. V shed 4 bases, J shed 7 bases, and the junction held 10 bases outside the gene matches. The genomic DNA of each subset was split evenly across several immunoSEQ plates. TCRdb's copy holds only in-frame clones and misses some; the assay was immunoSEQ multiplex PCR. The table has around 530,000 clones, roughly 79% seen once. None of the donors, who were healthy HIV-negative adults, had recently had acute infections or vaccinations. This TCR was sampled from a woman between 40 and 50 years old in good health. Some clones in this sample may be carry-over from other donors' samples. The V and J genes are TRBV4-2 and TRBJ1-5; 7 positions match TRBD1. The sequenced material came from PBMCs. CDR3 sequence (DNA): TGTGCCAGCAGCCTACAGGGGCGTTCGGGGCAGCCCCAGCATTTT. The encoded protein is CASSLQGRSGQPQHF.